Given below is one T cell receptor (beta chain) in context. Its matching antigen is unknown. The source of the sample is a study of T cell responses to AZD1222 COVID-19 vaccine. In the study overall: Pooled samples include second doses given at about 4 or 12 weeks. Study-level points and caveats: In the spike-specific TCR repertoire, nearly half reportedly target unmutated variant regions.

Profiling relied on immunoSEQ multiplex PCR, and the TCRdb table lists in-frame clones only, not all of them. Here the sample spans more than 95,000 clones, roughly 87% being singletons. Germline V gives CDR1 SGDLS, CDR2 YYNGEE. Trimming cost V 3 bases and J 4 bases, with 11 bases left between them. The CDR3 contains 13 residues. The clonotype was recovered from an adult in good health. The chain combines TRBV9 with TRBJ2-7; D gene ambiguous. Sequences were derived from peripheral blood, sampled on day 0 of AZD1222 vaccination. CDR3 sequence: CASSGKYVYEQYF. The CDR3 DNA follows: TGTGCCAGCAGCGGCAAGTATGTTTACGAGCAGTACTTC.